The rows below give T cell receptor beta chains drawn from one sample of a study of regulatory T cells in long-lasting Graves disease. From the multiplex PCR reads, TCRdb called clonotypes with MiXCR, one entry per CDR3 protein. The table includes around 450,000 distinct CDR3 sequences, around a fifth detected once. The sample consisted of peripheral blood mononuclear cells (PBMCs), taken when the disease was refractory, from a patient treated with antithyroid drugs. The receptors shown here come from a female donor with Graves disease. CDR3s leave out the opening cysteine and the closing phenylalanine or tryptophan.

v_call: TRBV15
cdr3_aa: ATSRAGITGELF

v_call: TRBV19
cdr3_aa: ASSFPSDREQY

v_call: TRBV12-3/TRBV12-4
cdr3_aa: ASRRRGRHYGYT

v_call: TRBV28
cdr3_aa: ASSPTTTGGYEQY

v_call: TRBV7-2
cdr3_aa: ASSLSAEGSRESWAGANVLT

v_call: TRBV20-1
cdr3_aa: SARSYLAGPSYGETQY

v_call: TRBV5-1
cdr3_aa: ASSLAVGGRAAYNEQF

v_call: TRBV3-1
cdr3_aa: ASSLVGGAYEQY

v_call: TRBV28
cdr3_aa: ASSIEGYEQY

v_call: TRBV12-3/TRBV12-4
cdr3_aa: ASSTGQVHSNQPQH

v_call: TRBV12-5
cdr3_aa: ASGPTGLGGYYRYT

v_call: TRBV20-1
cdr3_aa: SADPANTGELF

v_call: TRBV5-1
cdr3_aa: ASSWEPSNMNTEAF

v_call: TRBV7-9
cdr3_aa: ASSLAANEKLF

v_call: TRBV7-2
cdr3_aa: ASSLSSGGTYEQY

v_call: TRBV6-1
cdr3_aa: ASLQGPTETQY

v_call: TRBV19
cdr3_aa: ASSIKGLASYNEQF

v_call: TRBV19
cdr3_aa: ASSISHSGNTEAF

v_call: TRBV6-1
cdr3_aa: ASTLTPGQGGYEQY

v_call: TRBV13
cdr3_aa: ASSPGGGGQETQY

v_call: TRBV4-1
cdr3_aa: ASSQVFGTGELF

v_call: TRBV14
cdr3_aa: ASSQDYGLAGRTNTGELF

v_call: TRBV7-8
cdr3_aa: ASRARGQGRDYEQY

v_call: TRBV27
cdr3_aa: ASSLSQGQWTTEAF

v_call: TRBV11-2
cdr3_aa: ASSKMGQGTETQY

v_call: TRBV27
cdr3_aa: AGSLSVRYEQY

v_call: TRBV29-1
cdr3_aa: SVEAGQYTQY

v_call: TRBV6-1
cdr3_aa: ASSVTERGYT

v_call: TRBV4-1
cdr3_aa: ASSPLAGGLETQY

v_call: TRBV9
cdr3_aa: ASSVSSGFYEQY

v_call: TRBV12-3/TRBV12-4
cdr3_aa: ASSYRGLEKLF

v_call: TRBV5-4
cdr3_aa: ASSLDSLNEQY

v_call: TRBV28
cdr3_aa: ASIVAGNTEAF

v_call: TRBV12-3/TRBV12-4
cdr3_aa: ASSQRDRNTEAF

v_call: TRBV19
cdr3_aa: ASSLDWEETQY

v_call: TRBV10-3
cdr3_aa: AISASPQGARGNTIY

v_call: TRBV6-6
cdr3_aa: ASSYSAIRVGTEAF

v_call: TRBV7-9
cdr3_aa: ASSTTSGYRTYEQY

v_call: TRBV5-1
cdr3_aa: ASRPVVGDEQY

v_call: TRBV4-1
cdr3_aa: ASSHEVRDPRQAF

v_call: TRBV12-3/TRBV12-4
cdr3_aa: ASRKDRGGYNEQF

v_call: TRBV7-2
cdr3_aa: ASSSRSEETQY